This T cell receptor beta chain emerged from a study of OX40 agonist ivuxolimab in advanced cancers. Study at large: Patients were treated with ivuxolimab, an agonistic anti-OX40 (CD134) antibody. Study results and caveats: With doses of 0.1 to 3.0 mg/kg, CD4+ and CD8+ blood T cells had undergone clonal expansion by week 6. The antigens recognized by the expanded peripheral T cells, that is their antigen specificity, were not determined.

If patients had autoimmune disease history or systemic immunosuppression, they were excluded. The CDR3 contains 11 residues. V gave up 8 bases and J gave up 0 bases, with 3 bases separating them. CDR1 and CDR2 from the germline V gene are SGHTA and FQGNSA. TCRdb's table, derived via immunoSEQ multiplex PCR, lists solely in-frame clones and lacks some. The sample comprises 70,000 to 95,000 clones, around 90% of which are singletons, and 0.4% to 0.55% rests with the top ten. A word on this clone: Its antigen is unknown.

This chain links TRBV7-2 with TRBJ2-3; D call uncertain. Sample: CD4+ or CD8+ T cells sorted from blood, taken in a trial of the OX40 agonist ivuxolimab. The source of this sequence is an adult with an advanced solid tumor such as melanoma, head and neck, liver or kidney cancer. The CDR3 here is CASESTDTQYF. CDR3 coding DNA: TGTGCCAGCGAAAGCACAGATACGCAGTATTTT.